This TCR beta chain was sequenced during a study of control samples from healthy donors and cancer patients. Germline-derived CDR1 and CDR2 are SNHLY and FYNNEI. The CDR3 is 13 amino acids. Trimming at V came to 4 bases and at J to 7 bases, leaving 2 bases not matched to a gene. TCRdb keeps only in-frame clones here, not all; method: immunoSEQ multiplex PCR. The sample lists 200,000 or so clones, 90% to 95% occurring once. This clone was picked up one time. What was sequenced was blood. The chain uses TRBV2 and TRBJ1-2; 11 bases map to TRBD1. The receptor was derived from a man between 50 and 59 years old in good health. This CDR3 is CASSGTGGSGYTF. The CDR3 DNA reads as TGTGCCAGCAGTGGGACAGGGGGCAGTGGCTACACCTTC.